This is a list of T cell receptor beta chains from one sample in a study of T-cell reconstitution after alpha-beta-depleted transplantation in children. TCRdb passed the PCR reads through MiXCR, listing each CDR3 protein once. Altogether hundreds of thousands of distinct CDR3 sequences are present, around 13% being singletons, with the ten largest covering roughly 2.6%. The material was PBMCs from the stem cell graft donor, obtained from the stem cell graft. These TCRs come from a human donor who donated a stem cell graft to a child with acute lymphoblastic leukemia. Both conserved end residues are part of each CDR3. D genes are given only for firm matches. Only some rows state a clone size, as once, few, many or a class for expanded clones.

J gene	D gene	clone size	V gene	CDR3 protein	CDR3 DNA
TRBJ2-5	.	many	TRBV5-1	CASGGGTVGQTQYF	TGCGCCAGCGGTGGTGGGACCGTGGGACAGACCCAGTACTTC
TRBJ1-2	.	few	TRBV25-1	CASSDHLRAGGYGYTF	TGTGCCAGCAGTGATCATCTCCGGGCGGGGGGGTATGGCTACACCTTC
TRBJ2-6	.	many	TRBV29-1	CSVEEYILSGANVLTF	TGCAGCGTTGAAGAGTACATCCTCTCTGGGGCCAACGTCCTGACTTTC
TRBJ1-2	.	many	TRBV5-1	CASAIGDRANYGYTF	TGCGCCAGCGCTATCGGAGACAGAGCTAACTATGGCTACACCTTC
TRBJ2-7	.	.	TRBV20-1	CSNGHQYEQYF	TGCAGTAACGGACACCAATACGAGCAGTACTTC
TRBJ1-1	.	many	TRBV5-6	CASSLGPQGLSTEAFF	TGTGCCAGCAGCTTGGGTCCACAGGGTTTGAGCACTGAAGCTTTCTTT
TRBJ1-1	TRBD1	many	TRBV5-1	CASSFSGGITEAFF	TGCGCCAGCAGCTTCTCAGGGGGGATCACTGAAGCTTTCTTT
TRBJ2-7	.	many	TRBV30	CAWKEETAYEQYF	TGTGCCTGGAAGGAGGAAACGGCCTACGAGCAGTACTTC
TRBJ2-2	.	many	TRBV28	CASKIARVAGELFF	TGTGCCAGCAAAATCGCAAGGGTTGCCGGGGAGCTGTTTTTT
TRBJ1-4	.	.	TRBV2	CASSERGVSNEKLFF	TGTGCCAGCAGTGAACGGGGGGTATCTAATGAAAAACTGTTTTTT
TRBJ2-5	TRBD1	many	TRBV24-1	CATSDLDRVETQYF	TGTGCCACCAGTGACTTAGACAGGGTGGAGACCCAGTACTTC